The entry below gives a single T cell receptor (beta chain) sequence along with its context. The data originate from a study of T cell responses to AZD1222 COVID-19 vaccine. This CDR3 contains 16 residues. V was shortened by 1 base and J by 3 bases, with 16 bases between the two germline ends. CDR1 is LGHNT and CDR2 is FRNRAP in the germline V gene. Here immunoSEQ multiplex PCR was the method, and the copy in TCRdb shows in-frame clones only, minus some. The data contain over 110,000 clones, roughly 93% of them singletons. The V gene is TRBV12-5, the J gene TRBJ2-7; D is perhaps TRBD1 (6 bases). This specimen consisted of peripheral blood, obtained 28 days after the second AZD1222 dose. This receptor was obtained from an adult who received the AZD1222 COVID-19 vaccine. The chain's CDR3 is CASGLDKGQGFYEQYF. CDR3 nucleotide sequence: TGTGCTAGTGGTTTGGATAAGGGGCAGGGGTTCTACGAGCAGTACTTC.